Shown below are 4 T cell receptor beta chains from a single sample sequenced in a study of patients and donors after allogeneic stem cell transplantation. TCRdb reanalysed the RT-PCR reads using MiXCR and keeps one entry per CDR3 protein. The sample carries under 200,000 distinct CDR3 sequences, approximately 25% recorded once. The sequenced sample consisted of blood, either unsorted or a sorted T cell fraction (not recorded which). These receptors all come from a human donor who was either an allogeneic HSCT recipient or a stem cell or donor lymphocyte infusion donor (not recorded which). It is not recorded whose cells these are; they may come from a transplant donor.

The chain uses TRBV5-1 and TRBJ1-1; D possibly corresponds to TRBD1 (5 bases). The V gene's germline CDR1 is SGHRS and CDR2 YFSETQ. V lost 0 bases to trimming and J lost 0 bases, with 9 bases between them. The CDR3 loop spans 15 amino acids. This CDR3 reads CASSLGWGMNTEAFF. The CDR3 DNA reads TGCGCCAGCAGCTTGGGTTGGGGCATGAACACTGAAGCTTTCTTT.

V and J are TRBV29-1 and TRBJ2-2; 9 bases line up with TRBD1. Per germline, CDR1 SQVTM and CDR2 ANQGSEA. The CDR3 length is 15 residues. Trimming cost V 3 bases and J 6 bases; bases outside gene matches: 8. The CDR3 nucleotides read TGCAGCGTTGACTCCGGGACAGGGAGGTCCGGGGAGCTGTTTTTT. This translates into CSVDSGTGRSGELFF.

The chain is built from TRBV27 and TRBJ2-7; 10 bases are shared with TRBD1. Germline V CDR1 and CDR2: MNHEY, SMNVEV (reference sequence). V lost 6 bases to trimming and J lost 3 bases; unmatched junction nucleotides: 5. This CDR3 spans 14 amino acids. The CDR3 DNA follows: TGTGCCAGCAGCCCGACAGGGGGCGTCTACGAGCAGTACTTC. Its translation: CASSPTGGVYEQYF.

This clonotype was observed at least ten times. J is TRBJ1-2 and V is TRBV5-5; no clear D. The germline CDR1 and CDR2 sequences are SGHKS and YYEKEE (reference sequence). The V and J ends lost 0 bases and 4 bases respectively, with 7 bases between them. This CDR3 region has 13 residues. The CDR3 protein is CASSLAEPYGYTF. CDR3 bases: TGTGCCAGCAGCTTGGCCGAACCCTATGGCTACACCTTC.